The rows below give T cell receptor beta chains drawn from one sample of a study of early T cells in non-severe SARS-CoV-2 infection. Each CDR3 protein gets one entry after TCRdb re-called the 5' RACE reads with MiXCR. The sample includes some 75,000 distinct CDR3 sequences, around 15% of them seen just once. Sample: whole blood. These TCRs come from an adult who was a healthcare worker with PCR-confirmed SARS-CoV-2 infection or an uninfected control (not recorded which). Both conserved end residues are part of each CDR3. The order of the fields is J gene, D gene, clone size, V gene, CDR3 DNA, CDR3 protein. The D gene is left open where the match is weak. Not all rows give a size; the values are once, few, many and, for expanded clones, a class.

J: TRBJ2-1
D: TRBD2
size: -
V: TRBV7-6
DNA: TGTGCCAGCAGCTTTTCGGGGGGGACATACAATGAGCAGTTCTTC
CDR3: CASSFSGGTYNEQFF

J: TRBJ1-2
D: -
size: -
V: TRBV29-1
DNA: TGCAGCGTGGTAGACCTTTGGCCTAACTATGGCTACACCTTC
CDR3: CSVVDLWPNYGYTF

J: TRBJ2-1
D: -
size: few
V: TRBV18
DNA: TGTGCCAGCTCACCCGTATCCTACAATGAGCAGTTCTTC
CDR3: CASSPVSYNEQFF

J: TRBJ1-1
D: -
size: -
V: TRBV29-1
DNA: TGCAGCGTTGTTGTTGCGGTTGAAGCTTTCTTT
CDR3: CSVVVAVEAFF

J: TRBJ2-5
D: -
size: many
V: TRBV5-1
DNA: TGCGCCAGCAGCTATGCGGACAGGCAAGGGGGGGCCCAGTACTTC
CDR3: CASSYADRQGGAQYF

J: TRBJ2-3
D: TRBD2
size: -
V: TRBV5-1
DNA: TGCGCCAGCAGTAAGGCGGGGGGAACAGATACGCAGTATTTT
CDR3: CASSKAGGTDTQYF

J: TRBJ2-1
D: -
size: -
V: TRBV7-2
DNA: TGTGCCAGCAGCCTTTATCTCGGGACTCCTATTGAGCAGTTCTTC
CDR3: CASSLYLGTPIEQFF

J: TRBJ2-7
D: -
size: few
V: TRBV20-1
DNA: TGCAGTGCCCACCACGGGGCCCTCTACGAGCAGTACTTC
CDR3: CSAHHGALYEQYF

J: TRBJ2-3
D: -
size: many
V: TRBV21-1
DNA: TGTGCCAGCTTGCGTGGGTTCCCCAGCACAGATACGCAGTATTTT
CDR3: CASLRGFPSTDTQYF

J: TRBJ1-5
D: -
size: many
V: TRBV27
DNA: TGTGCCAGCAGGTCCTCTTATCCGCCCCAGCATTTT
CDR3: CASRSSYPPQHF

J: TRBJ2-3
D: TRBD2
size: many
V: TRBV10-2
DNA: TGCGCCAGCAGCCAGGGGCAGCTAGCGGGGGGCCCGGGAGATACGCAGTATTTT
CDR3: CASSQGQLAGGPGDTQYF

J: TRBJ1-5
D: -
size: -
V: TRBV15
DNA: TGTGCCACCAGAAGCAGGGCCGGACAGCCCCAGCATTTT
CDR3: CATRSRAGQPQHF

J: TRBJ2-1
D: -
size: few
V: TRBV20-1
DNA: TGCAGTGCGGCGAGGAGTCCCGAGCAGTTCTTC
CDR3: CSAARSPEQFF

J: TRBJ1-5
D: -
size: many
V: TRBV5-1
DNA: TGCGCCAGCAGCTTGGCGGGAGTCCTGGGGCAGCCCCAGCATTTT
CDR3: CASSLAGVLGQPQHF

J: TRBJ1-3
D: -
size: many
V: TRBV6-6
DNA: TGTGCCAGCAGTTCTCAACTGAGTAACACCATATATTTT
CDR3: CASSSQLSNTIYF

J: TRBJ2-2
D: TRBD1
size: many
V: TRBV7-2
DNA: TGTGCCAGCAGCTTACGCGGCGGCAGGGGGCCGCCCGGGGAGCTGTTTTTT
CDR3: CASSLRGGRGPPGELFF

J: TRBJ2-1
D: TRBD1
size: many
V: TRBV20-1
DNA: TGCAGTGCACGTGACAGGGGAGACTACAATGAGCAGTTCTTC
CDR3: CSARDRGDYNEQFF

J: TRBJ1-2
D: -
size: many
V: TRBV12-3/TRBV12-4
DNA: TGTGCCAGCAGTTTTGGGGCTTACCGGACAGATTATGGCTACACCTTC
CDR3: CASSFGAYRTDYGYTF

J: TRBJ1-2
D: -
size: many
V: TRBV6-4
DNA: TGTGCCAGCAGTGAGGCGGGGGTACAAGGCTACACCTTC
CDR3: CASSEAGVQGYTF

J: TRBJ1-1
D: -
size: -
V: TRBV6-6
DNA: TGTGCCAGCAGTTACAACGGGGGAAACACTGAAGCTTTCTTT
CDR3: CASSYNGGNTEAFF

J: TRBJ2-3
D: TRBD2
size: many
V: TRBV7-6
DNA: TGTGCCAGCAGCGCAACTAGCGGGGGGGCCAAAATCACAGATACGCAGTATTTT
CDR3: CASSATSGGAKITDTQYF

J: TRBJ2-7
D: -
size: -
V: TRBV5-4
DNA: TGTGCCAGCAGCTTGGCACCCACAAGGGTGATACACGAGCAGTACTTC
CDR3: CASSLAPTRVIHEQYF

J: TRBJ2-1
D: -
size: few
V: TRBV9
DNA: TGTGCCAGCAGCTCGCGACAGGATCGCTACAATGAGCAGTTCTTC
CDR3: CASSSRQDRYNEQFF

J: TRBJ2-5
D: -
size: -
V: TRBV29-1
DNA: TGCAGCGTTGAAGCGATCGGGCAAGAGACCCAGTACTTC
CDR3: CSVEAIGQETQYF

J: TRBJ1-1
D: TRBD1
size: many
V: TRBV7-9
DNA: TGTGCCAGCAGCCCAGATCGGGGACAGGGGGTCGCCACTGAAGCTTTCTTT
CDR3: CASSPDRGQGVATEAFF

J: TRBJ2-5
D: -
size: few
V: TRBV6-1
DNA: TGTGCCAGCAGTGAAGAAGGTCGGAGGGGGGAGACCCAGTACTTC
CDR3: CASSEEGRRGETQYF

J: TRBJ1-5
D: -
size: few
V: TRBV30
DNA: TGTGCCTGGAGTGCGGGCTACAATCAGCCCCAGCATTTT
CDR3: CAWSAGYNQPQHF

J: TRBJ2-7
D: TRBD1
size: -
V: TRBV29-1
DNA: TGCAGCGTTACAACAGGGGCCTACGAGCAGTACTTC
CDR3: CSVTTGAYEQYF

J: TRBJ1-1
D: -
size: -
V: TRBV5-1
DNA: TGCGCCAGCAGCTTGAGACCGTCGAACACTGAAGCTTTCTTT
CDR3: CASSLRPSNTEAFF

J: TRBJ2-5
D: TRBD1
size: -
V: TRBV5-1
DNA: TGCGCCAGCAGCTCCGGGACAGGAAAAGAGACCCAGTACTTC
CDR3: CASSSGTGKETQYF

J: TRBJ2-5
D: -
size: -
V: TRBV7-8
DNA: TGTGCCAGCAGCTTTAAGGCGGGCCTGCAAGAGACCCAGTACTTC
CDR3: CASSFKAGLQETQYF

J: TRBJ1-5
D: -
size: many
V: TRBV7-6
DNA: TGTGCCAGCAGCAGATGGGCCAGGGAGAATCAGCCCCAGCATTTT
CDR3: CASSRWARENQPQHF

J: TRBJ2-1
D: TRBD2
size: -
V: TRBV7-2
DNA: TGTGCCAGCAGCTTCGTAGCGGGGGGAGTAAACAATGAGCAGTTCTTC
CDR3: CASSFVAGGVNNEQFF

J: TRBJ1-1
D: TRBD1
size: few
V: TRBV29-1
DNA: TGCAGCGTCCCAAGGACAGGGAGCATGAACACTGAAGCTTTCTTT
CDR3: CSVPRTGSMNTEAFF

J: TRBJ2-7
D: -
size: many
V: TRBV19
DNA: TGTGCCAGTAGTATCCTCGGCCAGGGGGGGTACGAGCAGTACTTC
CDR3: CASSILGQGGYEQYF

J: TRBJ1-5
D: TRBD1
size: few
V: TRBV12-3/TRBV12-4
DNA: TGTGCCAGCAGTTTTGAGGCAGGGGGTCTCTCTAATCAGCCCCAGCATTTT
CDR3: CASSFEAGGLSNQPQHF

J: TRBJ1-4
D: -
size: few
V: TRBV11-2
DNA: TGTGCCAGCAGCTTACCGGGAGCTGAAAAACTGTTTTTT
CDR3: CASSLPGAEKLFF

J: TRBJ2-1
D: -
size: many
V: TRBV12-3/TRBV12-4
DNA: TGTGCCAGCAGCGCACGGACAGACAATGAGCAGTTCTTC
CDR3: CASSARTDNEQFF

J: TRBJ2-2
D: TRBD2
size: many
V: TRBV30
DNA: TGTGCCTCAAACCCGCTAGCGGGCACCGGGGAGCTGTTTTTT
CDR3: CASNPLAGTGELFF

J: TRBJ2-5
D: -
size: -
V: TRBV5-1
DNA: TGCGCCAGCAGCTTGGGATCCGGAAGAGAGACCCAGTACTTC
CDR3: CASSLGSGRETQYF

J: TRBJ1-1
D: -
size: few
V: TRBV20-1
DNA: TGCAGTGCTAGAAGACAGGACACTGAAGCTTTCTTT
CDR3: CSARRQDTEAFF

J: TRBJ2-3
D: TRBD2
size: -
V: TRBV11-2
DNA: TGTGCCAGCAGCCCCGGACTAGCGGGGGACACAGATACGCAGTATTTT
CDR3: CASSPGLAGDTDTQYF

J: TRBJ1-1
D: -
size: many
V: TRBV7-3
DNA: TGTGCCAGCAGCCTCCTTAGTGTGATGAACACTGAAGCTTTCTTT
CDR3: CASSLLSVMNTEAFF

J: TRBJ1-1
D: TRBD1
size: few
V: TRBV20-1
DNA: TGCAGTGCTAGAGACCCTCGGGACAGGGAAGCTTTCTTT
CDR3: CSARDPRDREAFF

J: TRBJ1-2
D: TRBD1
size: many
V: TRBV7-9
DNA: TGTGCCAGCAGCCGCGACGGGGCACAGGGGGCGAGTGGCTACACCTTC
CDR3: CASSRDGAQGASGYTF

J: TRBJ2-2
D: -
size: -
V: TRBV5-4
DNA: TGTGCCAGCAGGACCCTCCTTTCGGCCGGGGAGCTGTTTTTT
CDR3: CASRTLLSAGELFF

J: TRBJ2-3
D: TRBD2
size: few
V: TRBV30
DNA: TGTGCCTGGAGTGTACAGCGGGGGGGCACAGATACGCAGTATTTT
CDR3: CAWSVQRGGTDTQYF

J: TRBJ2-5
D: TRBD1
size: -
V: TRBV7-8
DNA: TGTGCCAGCAGCTTAGCCAGGGACAGGGGGCGCTTAGAGACCCAGTACTTC
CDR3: CASSLARDRGRLETQYF

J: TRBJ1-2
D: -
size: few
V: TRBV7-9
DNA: TGTGCCAGCAGCTCCCCGGAGGACAGTAGAGGCTACACCTTC
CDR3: CASSSPEDSRGYTF

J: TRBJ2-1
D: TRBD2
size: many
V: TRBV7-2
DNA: TGTGCCAGCAGCGATCGGACTAGCGGGGTACACAATGAGCAGTTCTTC
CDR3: CASSDRTSGVHNEQFF